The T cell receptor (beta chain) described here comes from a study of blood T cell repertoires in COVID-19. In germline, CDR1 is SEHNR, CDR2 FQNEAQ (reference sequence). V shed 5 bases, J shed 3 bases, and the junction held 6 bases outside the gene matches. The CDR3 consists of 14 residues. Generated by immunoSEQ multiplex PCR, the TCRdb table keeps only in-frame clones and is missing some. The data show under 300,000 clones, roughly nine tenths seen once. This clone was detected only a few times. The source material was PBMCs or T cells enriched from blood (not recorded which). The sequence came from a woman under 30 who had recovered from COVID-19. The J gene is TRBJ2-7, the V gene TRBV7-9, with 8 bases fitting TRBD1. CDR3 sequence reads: CASSPGDRLYEQYF. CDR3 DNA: TGTGCCAGCAGCCCAGGGGACAGGCTCTACGAGCAGTACTTC.